This T cell receptor beta chain was identified in a study of beta chain features in type 1 diabetes. Study context: The study found patients and healthy donors alike in age, gender and cell yields.

This CDR3 is built from 17 residues. This clone was counted a few times. Expressed TCRB transcripts were sequenced because the isolated RNA had all been reverse transcribed beforehand. Sequencing used immunoSEQ multiplex PCR; TCRdb keeps in-frame clones, though not all of them. The sample has some 220,000 clones, roughly a tenth seen once. This chain uses TRBV21-1 with TRBJ2-1; whether TRBD2, the table's D call, matches the DNA was not checked. TRBV21-1 is an annotated pseudogene. What was sequenced was central memory CD4+ T cells from blood. The TCR originated in a man aged 18 to 35 in good health. In nucleotides, the CDR3 is TGTGCCAGCAGCCATTCTAGGAGACTAGCGGGGGGCAATGAGCAGTTCTTC. Residues: CASSHSRRLAGGNEQFF.